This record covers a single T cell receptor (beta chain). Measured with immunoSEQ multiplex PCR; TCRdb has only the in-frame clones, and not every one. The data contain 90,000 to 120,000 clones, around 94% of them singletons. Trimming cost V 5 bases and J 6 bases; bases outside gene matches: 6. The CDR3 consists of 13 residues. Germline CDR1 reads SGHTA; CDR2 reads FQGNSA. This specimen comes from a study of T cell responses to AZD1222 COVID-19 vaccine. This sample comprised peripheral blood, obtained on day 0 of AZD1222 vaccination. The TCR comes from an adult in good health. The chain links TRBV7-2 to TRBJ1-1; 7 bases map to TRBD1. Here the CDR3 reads CASSPGGFSEAFF. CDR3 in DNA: TGTGCCAGCAGCCCAGGGGGTTTTTCTGAAGCTTTCTTT.